This paragraph reports one T cell receptor beta chain. This clonotype was found a few times. Its antigen is not yet known. There are no base qualities to consult, and no much larger clone falls within one base. This sample was included in a study of blood T cells in healthy people across ages (dated by TCRdb to between 2015 and 2017). Regarding the study in general: Template switching captured roughly one uniquely barcoded TCR beta cDNA molecule per two T cells in model experiments. To avoid experimental bias, donors of different ages were randomly spread across the sequencing lanes. The study analyzed two additional independent replicas of 1 million unique cDNA reads from the same blood draw for two donors, one aged 18 to 30 and one aged 80 or older. The donors were divided into four age groups: young (average about 16 years), middle-aged (approximately 39), aged (about 56) and long-lived (about 84). The study measured age-related changes in TCR beta repertoire diversity using deep sequencing normalized with unique cDNA molecular identifiers. Results and caveats for the whole study, not just this receptor: Because the CMV infection status of the donors was unknown, age-related changes in expanded clonotypes may potentially have been confounded. Because profiling used bulk unsorted PBMCs, naive and antigen-experienced compartments could not be compared conclusively. Total diversity estimates from one million sequenced T cells were considered lower bounds and underestimates. Compared with the aged group, the long-lived group had more naive CD4+ T cells, fewer expanded clones and increased TCR diversity, suggesting age selection. A strong correlation was found between observed TCR beta diversity and the percentage of naive T cells measured by flow cytometry. Observed TCR beta diversity per million T cells fell roughly linearly with age, and a significant reduction was already apparent by age around 40.

The library was produced with 5' RACE. The sequencing machine was an Illumina HiSeq 2500. A second PCR of about 7 to 12 cycles was performed with a sample-barcoded 5' primer and a J-beta primer mix. A template-switch 5' adaptor carrying 12 random nucleotides introduced a unique molecular identifier onto each TCR beta cDNA molecule. Each sample yielded at least 2.5 million CDR3-containing paired-end reads. All of the RNA was converted into first-strand cDNA using the Mint cDNA synthesis kit, with a TRBC-specific oligonucleotide serving as the primer. Following uracil-DNA glycosylase treatment, a first 18-cycle PCR with universal primers M1SS and BC2_uni_R was performed on all cDNA. As for how the authors treated the data: For normalization, 1 million high-quality reads, each with a distinct molecular identifier, were randomly selected from each sample. Reads sharing molecular identifiers were discarded rather than binned into consensus sequences. MiTCR, run with a Q25 quality threshold and the strictest error-elimination algorithm, handled CDR3 identification, clonotype clustering and error correction. A nonparametric unseen species model using Euler transformation provided a lower-bound estimate of total TCR beta diversity. Starting from the raw public reads, TCRdb applied fastp trimming at Q25, assembled clones with MiXCR and retained in-frame beta chains. Each CDR3 protein gets just one entry, which takes the most common genes and DNA from the rows behind it. V and J calls and clone size were set by TCRdb, not the authors. The sample data list some 1.5 million distinct CDR3 sequences, and approximately 28% of these were observed just once. Of the sample, over 7% is held by the ten largest clones.

The roughly 42 donors, aged roughly 6 to 95 years, were systemically healthy Caucasian individuals from Russia. Around 10 milliliters of peripheral blood were drawn from each donor into EDTA-treated Vacutainer tubes. Ficoll-Paque density-gradient centrifugation was used to isolate PBMCs, with at least 6.5 million obtained per sample. Trizol reagent was used to extract total RNA from PBMCs, with at least 6 micrograms per sample. For every donor, flow cytometry on a PBMC aliquot measured the percentage of naive CD45RAhigh/CD27high T cells. The germline V gene (reference sequence) provides CDR1 DFQATT and CDR2 SNEGSKA. From cysteine to phenylalanine, the CDR3 is 14 amino acids long. Only CDR3 DNA remains: 42 bases, in frame from the first base. For this chain, trimming is 3 bases at the V end and 4 bases at the J end, and the number of junction bases without a gene match is 7.

This TCR came from a woman aged 30 to 39 in good health. The chain joins TRBV20-1 to TRBJ2-7; TRBD2 aligns with 9 central bases. Sequences were obtained from blood. The DNA sequence is TGCAGTGCTAGGGGGCGGGAGGGCCGTTACGAGCAGTACTTC. This yields the protein CSARGREGRYEQYF.